This T cell receptor beta chain was found in a study of T-cell memory formation after mild COVID-19. Overall study results and limits: Confirmation of SARS-CoV-2 specificity was lacking for second-wave clones peaking day 37.

Germline loops: CDR1 SGHTA, CDR2 FQGNSA. V lost 3 bases and J 2 bases, leaving 8 bases between the germline ends. This CDR3 has 14 residues. A remark on this clonotype: As yet, its antigen is unknown.

TCRdb reanalysed the 5' RACE reads using MiXCR and keeps one entry per CDR3 protein. The sample has fewer than 600,000 distinct CDR3 sequences, 20% to 25% seen once. The sequencing input was PBMCs or a T cell subset sorted from them (not recorded which). The J gene is TRBJ1-5, the V gene TRBV7-2; D is undetermined. The receptor's source is an adult woman who had mild COVID-19 (a few samples of this study predate the infection). Cell type and time point are not known. CDR3 sequence: CASSFRRGNQPQHF. For the CDR3, the DNA is TGTGCCAGCAGCTTTCGGAGGGGCAATCAGCCCCAGCATTTT.